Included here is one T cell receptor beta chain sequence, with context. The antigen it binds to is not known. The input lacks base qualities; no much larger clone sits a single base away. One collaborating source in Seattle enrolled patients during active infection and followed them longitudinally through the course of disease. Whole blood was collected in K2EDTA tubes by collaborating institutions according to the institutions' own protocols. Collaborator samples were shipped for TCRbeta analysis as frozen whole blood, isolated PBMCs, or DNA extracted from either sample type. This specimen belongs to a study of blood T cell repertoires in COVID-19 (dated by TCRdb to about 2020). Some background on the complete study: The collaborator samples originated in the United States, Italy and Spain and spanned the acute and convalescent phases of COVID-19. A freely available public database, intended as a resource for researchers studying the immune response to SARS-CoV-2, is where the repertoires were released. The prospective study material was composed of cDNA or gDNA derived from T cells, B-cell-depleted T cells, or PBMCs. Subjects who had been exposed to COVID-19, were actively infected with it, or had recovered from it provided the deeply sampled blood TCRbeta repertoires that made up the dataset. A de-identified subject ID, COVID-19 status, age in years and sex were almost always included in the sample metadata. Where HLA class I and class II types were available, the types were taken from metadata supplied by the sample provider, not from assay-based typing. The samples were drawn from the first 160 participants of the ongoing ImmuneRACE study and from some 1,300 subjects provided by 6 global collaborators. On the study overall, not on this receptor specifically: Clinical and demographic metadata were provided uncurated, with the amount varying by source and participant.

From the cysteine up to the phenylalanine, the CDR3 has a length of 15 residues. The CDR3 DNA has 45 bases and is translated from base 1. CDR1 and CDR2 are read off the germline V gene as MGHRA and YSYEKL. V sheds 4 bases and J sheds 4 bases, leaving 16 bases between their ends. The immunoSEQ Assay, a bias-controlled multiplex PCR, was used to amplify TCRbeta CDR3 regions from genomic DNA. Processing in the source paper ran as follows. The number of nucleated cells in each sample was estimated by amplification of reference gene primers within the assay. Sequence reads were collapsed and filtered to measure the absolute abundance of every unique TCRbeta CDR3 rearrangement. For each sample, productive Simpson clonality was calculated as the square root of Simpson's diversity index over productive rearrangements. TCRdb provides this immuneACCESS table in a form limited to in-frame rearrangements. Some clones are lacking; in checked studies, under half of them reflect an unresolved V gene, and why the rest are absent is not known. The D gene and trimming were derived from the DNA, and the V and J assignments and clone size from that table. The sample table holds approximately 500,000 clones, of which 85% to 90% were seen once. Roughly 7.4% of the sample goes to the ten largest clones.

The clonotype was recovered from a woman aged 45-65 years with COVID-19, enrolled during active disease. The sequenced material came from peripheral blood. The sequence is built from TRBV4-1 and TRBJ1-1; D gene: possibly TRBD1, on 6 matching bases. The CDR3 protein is CASSLTSRGSTEAFF. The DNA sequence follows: TGCGCCAGCAGCCTTACAAGTAGGGGGAGCACTGAAGCTTTCTTT.